Following are 29 T cell receptor beta chains from one sample sequenced in a study of shared clonotypes between healthy human individuals. Only CD45RO-negative cells positively selected for CCR7 counted as naive CD8 cells, so terminally differentiated effector memory CD45RA+ cells were excluded. Profiling relied on immunoSEQ multiplex PCR, and the TCRdb table lists in-frame clones only, not all of them. The sample carries around 700,000 clones, 92% recorded once. Material for sequencing was naive CD8+ T cells sorted from blood. The receptors shown here come from a man aged 25-45 years in good health.

The rearrangement joins TRBV5-4 to TRBJ1-1; D remains unclear. V was pared by 4 bases and J by 0 bases, with 10 bases between. The CDR3 sequence is 14 residues long. Germline CDR1 and CDR2: SGHNT and YYREEE (reference sequence). CDR3 sequence: CASSPTVVNTEAFF. The CDR3 DNA is TGTGCCAGCAGCCCGACTGTGGTGAACACTGAAGCTTTCTTT.

The V call is TRBV4-3, the J call TRBJ2-1; the D is unclear. This CDR3 spans 15 amino acids. V lost 0 bases, J lost 6 bases, and 12 bases lay in between. From germline, CDR1 is LGHNA and CDR2 YSLEER. The CDR3 bases are TGCGCCAGCAGCCAAGACGCTGTGACGGGCAATGAGCAGTTCTTC. It translates to CASSQDAVTGNEQFF.

The rearrangement links TRBV29-1 to TRBJ2-2, with D possibly being TRBD2 (6 bases). The CDR3 runs 16 residues. The V gene lost 4 bases and the J gene lost 3 bases, with 18 bases spanning the gap. Per germline, CDR1 SQVTM and CDR2 ANQGSEA. CDR3 nucleotide sequence: TGCAGCGTTGGTGGGGGAGGTACCGGCGACACCGGGGAGCTGTTTTTT. Translated: CSVGGGGTGDTGELFF.

The chain carries TRBV6-6 and TRBJ2-7; D call uncertain. CDR3 length: 12 amino acids. V lost 5 bases and J lost 4, with 9 bases in between. Germline V gene lookup returns CDR1 MNHNY and CDR2 SVGAGI (reference sequence). The CDR3 nucleotides are TGTGCCAGCAGTCGACGCGCGTACGAGCAGTACTTC. It translates to CASSRRAYEQYF.

V gene TRBV27 combines with J gene TRBJ1-1; D is unclear. Germline V CDR1 and CDR2: MNHEY, SMNVEV (reference sequence). The CDR3 sequence is 16 residues long. Trimming shortened V by 2 bases and J by 5 bases, and 18 bases separated the two germline ends. This CDR3 reads CASSLLSSALGTEAFF. CDR3 in DNA: TGTGCCAGCAGTTTACTATCATCGGCCCTCGGGACTGAAGCTTTCTTT.

Remarks on this clone: At the DNA level, this CDR3 is encoded by other sequences in the same sample as well. The V and J genes are TRBV6-5 and TRBJ2-2; no reliable D call. Germline lookup yields CDR1 MNHEY and CDR2 SVGAGI. The CDR3 has 13 residues. Trimming removed 0 bases at V and 3 bases at J, with 2 bases between. The CDR3 region has the DNA TGTGCCAGCAGTTACTCGTACACCGGGGAGCTGTTTTTT. Its translation: CASSYSYTGELFF.

The V gene is TRBV28, the J gene TRBJ2-5, with 9 bases identical to TRBD2. Germline CDR1 and CDR2: MDHEN and SYDVKM. The CDR3 runs to 17 residues. V lost 3 bases, J lost 3 bases, and 11 bases stayed unmatched. For the CDR3, the DNA is TGTGCCAGCAGTTTCTCCCTTAGCGGGAGTTTGGAAGAGACCCAGTACTTC. Amino acid sequence: CASSFSLSGSLEETQYF.

The chain recombines TRBV27 with TRBJ1-4; 8 nucleotides agree with TRBD1. Per germline, CDR1 MNHEY and CDR2 SMNVEV (reference sequence). The CDR3 is 18 residues long. V lost 5 bases, J lost 8 bases, and 19 bases stayed unmatched. CDR3 in amino acids: CASSPLRLDREGGEKLFF. CDR3 sequence (DNA): TGTGCCAGCAGTCCACTTCGATTGGACAGGGAGGGTGGAGAAAAACTGTTTTTT.

V is TRBV29-1 and J is TRBJ2-7; 8 bases align to TRBD2. The V gene's germline CDR1 is SQVTM and CDR2 ANQGSEA. V gave up 5 bases and J gave up 6 bases; unmatched junction bases: 9. This CDR3 spans 13 amino acids. CDR3 region: CSVFSGTSAEQYF. CDR3 DNA sequence: TGCAGCGTTTTTTCCGGGACTAGTGCCGAGCAGTACTTC.

The chain carries TRBV7-9 and TRBJ1-2; possibly TRBD1 for D (5 bases). The CDR3 sequence is 16 residues long. The ends were cut back, 3 bases at V and 3 bases at J, with 17 bases in the middle. CDR1 is SEHNR, CDR2 FQNEAQ, per germline (reference sequence). The CDR3 sequence is CASSLDGRRGHYGYTF. The CDR3 DNA sequence: TGTGCCAGCAGCTTGGACGGACGGAGGGGACACTATGGCTACACCTTC.

This clone occurred a few times. The rearrangement joins TRBV4-1 to TRBJ2-7; 7 bases map to TRBD2. Germline V gene sequence: CDR1 MGHRA, CDR2 YSYEKL. Trimming took 0 bases from V and 3 from J; bases not matched to a gene: 5. This CDR3 comprises 15 residues. This CDR3 reads CASSQESSSGYEQYF. The DNA for the CDR3 is TGCGCCAGCAGCCAAGAGTCATCTAGCGGCTACGAGCAGTACTTC.

This sequence joins TRBV30 and TRBJ2-7; possible D gene TRBD2, 5 bases. The CDR3 is 15 amino acids. Germline CDR1 reads GTSNPN; CDR2 reads SVGIG (reference sequence). The germline V and J ends were trimmed by 6 bases and 1 base, with 19 bases remaining between them. The CDR3, as DNA: TGTGCCTGTCCCCGGGTGGCTAGCTATTCCTACGAGCAGTACTTC. Translated, it gives CACPRVASYSYEQYF.

This chain joins TRBV11-2 and TRBJ2-1; D uncertain. V was clipped by 1 base and J by 2 bases, with 12 bases between them. The germline gives CDR1 SGHAT, CDR2 FQNNGV. CDR3 size: 16 residues. The CDR3 bases are TGTGCCAGCAGCTTAGGGTCGTCGAACGCCTACAATGAGCAGTTCTTC. It yields the protein CASSLGSSNAYNEQFF.

This clone has a single count. The gene calls are TRBV7-6 and TRBJ2-2, with a possible D match to TRBD2 (6 bases). This CDR3 comprises 20 residues. The V gene's germline CDR1 is SGHVS and CDR2 FNYEAQ. V was trimmed by 1 base and J by 7 bases, leaving 28 bases between them. The CDR3 loop reads CASSLGTRATGAPEVGELFF. In DNA form, the CDR3 reads TGTGCCAGCAGCTTAGGGACACGGGCTACGGGAGCGCCAGAGGTCGGGGAGCTGTTTTTT.

The rearrangement uses TRBV7-9 and TRBJ2-3, with 8 positions matching TRBD2. The CDR3 runs to 18 residues. Germline V gene data show CDR1 as SEHNR and CDR2 as FQNEAQ (reference sequence). Trimming cost V 5 bases and J 6 bases; bases outside gene matches: 19. The CDR3: CASSEDKLAAPNRDTQYF. CDR3 in DNA: TGTGCCAGCAGCGAGGATAAACTAGCGGCACCTAATCGGGATACGCAGTATTTT.

The V call is TRBV10-2, the J call TRBJ2-7; D perhaps matches TRBD2 (6 bases). Trimming removed 4 bases at V and 6 bases at J, with 13 bases between. CDR3 length: 13 residues. Per germline, CDR1 WSHSY and CDR2 SAAADI. CDR3 DNA: TGCGCCAGCAGTGGATCGACTAGAGCCGAGCAGTACTTC. Translation gives CASSGSTRAEQYF.

V gene TRBV7-2 combines with J gene TRBJ2-2, with 10 nucleotides matching TRBD2. V lost 5 bases, J lost 6 bases, and 9 bases stayed unmatched. This CDR3 comprises 16 residues. The germline gives CDR1 SGHTA, CDR2 FQGNSA. The DNA for the CDR3 is TGTGCCAGCAGCCCCCGGACTAGCGGAACGGCCGGGGAGCTGTTTTTT. Translated: CASSPRTSGTAGELFF.

The chain has TRBV7-9 and TRBJ2-2; 8 bases are a match to TRBD1. V shed 10 bases and J 5 bases; nucleotides not matched to a gene: 3. Germline V lookup: CDR1 SEHNR, CDR2 FQNEAQ (reference sequence). This CDR3 contains 12 residues. The CDR3: CATQGATGELFF. CDR3 nucleotide sequence: TGTGCCACCCAGGGGGCAACCGGGGAGCTGTTTTTT.

The chain uses TRBV7-9 and TRBJ2-3, with unresolved D. This CDR3 region has 9 residues. The germline V gene encodes CDR1 SEHNR and CDR2 FQNEAQ (reference sequence). This CDR3 is CSVVDTQYF. CDR3 DNA: TGTTCGGTGGTAGATACGCAGTATTTT. The full variable domain, rest sourced from reference TRBV7-9 and TRBJ2-3, is DTGVSQNPRHKITKRGQNVTFRCDPISEHNRLYWYRQTLGQGPEFLTYFQNEAQLEKSRLLSDRFSAERPKGSFSTLEIQRTEQGDSAMYLCSVVDTQYFGPGTRLTVL.

The rearrangement uses TRBV7-6 and TRBJ2-7; 9 bases map to TRBD1. V trimming: 1 base; J trimming: 2 bases; junction bases outside the gene matches: 3. Germline loops: CDR1 SGHVS, CDR2 FNYEAQ. This CDR3 region has 15 residues. In DNA, the CDR3 is TGTGCCAGCAGCTTAGGAGGACAGGGGACCTACGAGCAGTACTTC. Encoded protein: CASSLGGQGTYEQYF.

The V gene is TRBV27, the J gene TRBJ2-1; D remains unclear. V lost 3 bases and J lost 1, with 7 bases in between. Germline values: CDR1 MNHEY, CDR2 SMNVEV (reference sequence). This CDR3 has 14 amino acids. CDR3 bases: TGTGCCAGCAGTTTCGTGTCTTCCTACAATGAGCAGTTCTTC. Encoded protein: CASSFVSSYNEQFF.

V gene TRBV19 combines with J gene TRBJ2-1; D is unresolved. The germline gives CDR1 LNHDA, CDR2 SQIVND (reference sequence). Trimming stripped 2 bases from V and 2 bases from J, with 10 bases between. There are 15 residues in the CDR3. The CDR3 spells CASSIIPGAYNEQFF. The CDR3 region has the DNA TGTGCCAGTAGTATAATTCCTGGGGCCTACAATGAGCAGTTCTTC.

V gene TRBV15 combines with J gene TRBJ2-3; the match to TRBD1 covers 10 bases. V lost 6 bases to trimming and J lost 1 base; unmatched junction nucleotides: 1. Germline V gene lookup returns CDR1 LNHNV and CDR2 YYDKDF (reference sequence). The CDR3 covers 14 residues. In DNA, the CDR3 is TGTGCCACCAGAGGGACAGGGGGCACAGATACGCAGTATTTT. This gives the protein CATRGTGGTDTQYF.

The J gene is TRBJ1-2, the V gene TRBV18, with D unresolved. With 0 bases removed from V and 6 bases from J, the gap between germline ends came to 14 bases. The CDR3 extends over 15 amino acids. Germline V gives CDR1 KGHSH, CDR2 LQKENI. CDR3 loop: CASSPPSSPGDGYTF. CDR3 coding DNA: TGTGCCAGCTCACCACCTTCATCCCCCGGGGATGGCTACACCTTC.

The chain uses TRBV14 and TRBJ2-5; possibly TRBD2 for D (6 bases). V was trimmed by 1 base and J by 5 bases, leaving 14 bases between them. CDR1 SGHDN and CDR2 FVKESK come from the germline V gene. The CDR3 extends over 15 amino acids. The CDR3 reads CASSQVLGEVETQYF. Written as DNA, the CDR3 is TGTGCCAGCAGCCAAGTACTAGGGGAGGTCGAGACCCAGTACTTC.

V usage is TRBV9 and J usage is TRBJ2-3, with D possibly matching TRBD2 (5 bases). The CDR3 spans 15 residues. Germline V gene data show CDR1 as SGDLS and CDR2 as YYNGEE. V gave up 1 base and J gave up 4 bases, with 13 bases separating them. CDR3 in DNA: TGTGCCAGCAGCGTACTAGGACTGGCCCCAGATACGCAGTATTTT. It translates to CASSVLGLAPDTQYF.

The chain uses TRBV27 and TRBJ1-5; no clear D. This CDR3 has 13 residues. Germline CDR1 reads MNHEY; CDR2 reads SMNVEV (reference sequence). V was trimmed by 3 bases and J by 3 bases, leaving 6 bases between them. Here the CDR3 reads CASSFAANQPQHF. The CDR3 DNA sequence: TGTGCCAGCAGTTTCGCGGCCAATCAGCCCCAGCATTTT.

The CDR3 DNA reads TGTGCCAGCAGCTTGGCCGGGCGCGGTAGCAAGGGAAGTACCTACAATGAGCAGTTCTTC. It yields the protein CASSLAGRGSKGSTYNEQFF. This chain links TRBV5-8 with TRBJ2-1; the D is unclear. The CDR3 has 20 residues. With 0 bases removed from V and 2 bases from J, the gap between germline ends came to 24 bases. CDR1 SGHTS and CDR2 YDEGEE come from the germline V gene. Full variable domain (missing parts from reference TRBV5-8 and TRBJ2-1): EAGVTQSPTHLIKTRGQQATLRCSPISGHTSVYWYQQALGLGLQFLLWYDEGEERNRGNFPPRFSGRQFPNYSSELNVNALELEDSALYLCASSLAGRGSKGSTYNEQFFGPGTRLTVL.

This clone occurred once. CDR3 sequence: CASSLLPWTSGKDEQFF. The DNA for the CDR3 is TGTGCCAGCAGTTTACTGCCGTGGACTAGCGGGAAAGATGAGCAGTTCTTC. V gene TRBV27 combines with J gene TRBJ2-1; the match to TRBD2 covers 12 bases. The CDR3 runs to 17 residues. Germline CDR1 and CDR2: MNHEY and SMNVEV (reference sequence). V shed 2 bases and J 8 bases; nucleotides not matched to a gene: 10.